Below are 28 T cell receptor beta chains sequenced from a single sample in a study of blood T cell repertoires in COVID-19. The assay was immunoSEQ multiplex PCR, and TCRdb's table has in-frame clones only and misses some. Of hundreds of thousands of clones in the sample, 86% are singletons; the top ten hold approximately 1.5%. The sequenced sample consisted of peripheral blood. These TCRs come from a woman between 25 and 40 years old with active or convalescent COVID-19.

The chain is built from TRBV6-1 and TRBJ1-4, with 10 positions matching TRBD1. The germline V gene encodes CDR1 MNHNS and CDR2 SASEGT. J gave up 3 bases and V 4 bases, and 8 bases lay outside the gene matches. The length of the CDR3 is 17 residues. The DNA of the CDR3 is TGTGCCAGCAGTGGAAGACAGGGGGCAAATTCTAATGAAAAACTGTTTTTT. Protein sequence: CASSGRQGANSNEKLFF.

V usage is TRBV5-4 and J usage is TRBJ2-7, with 9 bases fitting TRBD2. The germline V gene has CDR1 SGHNT and CDR2 YYREEE (reference sequence). The CDR3 is 17 residues long. The ends lost 0 bases at V and 3 bases at J; junction bases unmatched: 10. As DNA, the CDR3 is TGTGCCAGCAGCTTGGCCTCAGGGACTAGCAGTTTCTACGAGCAGTACTTC. Its translation is CASSLASGTSSFYEQYF.

V is TRBV29-1 and J is TRBJ1-1; 9 bases map to TRBD1. Germline CDR1 reads SQVTM; CDR2 reads ANQGSEA. V trimming: 7 bases; J trimming: 2 bases; junction bases outside the gene matches: 11. The CDR3 length is 15 residues. The CDR3 protein is CSGYIPGQGNTEAFF. CDR3 coding DNA: TGCAGCGGGTACATCCCGGGACAGGGAAACACTGAAGCTTTCTTT.

The chain couples TRBV19 to TRBJ1-5, with D perhaps matching TRBD1 (5 bases). Trimming left V 1 base short and J 1 base short, with 8 bases between. CDR3 size: 15 residues. Germline values: CDR1 LNHDA, CDR2 SQIVND (reference sequence). The CDR3 DNA reads as TGTGCCAGTAGTATAGGGTCAGGGAGCAATCAGCCCCAGCATTTT. It specifies CASSIGSGSNQPQHF.

V gene TRBV5-1 combines with J gene TRBJ2-1; possibly TRBD2 for D (6 bases). The CDR3 totals 15 residues. The germline V gene encodes CDR1 SGHRS and CDR2 YFSETQ. Trimming cost V 0 bases and J 8 bases, with 15 bases left between them. This chain's CDR3 is CASSLAGVSIDEQFF. The CDR3 DNA reads as TGCGCCAGCAGCTTGGCGGGGGTTAGTATAGATGAGCAGTTCTTC.

The chain combines TRBV20-1 with TRBJ2-3, with a possible D match to TRBD1 (5 bases). The length of the CDR3 is 11 residues. Trimming shortened V by 5 bases and J by 8 bases, and 11 bases separated the two germline ends. CDR1 is DFQATT and CDR2 is SNEGSKA in the germline V gene (reference sequence). CDR3 sequence reads: CSAVDRITQYF. In nucleotides, the CDR3 is TGCAGTGCTGTCGACAGAATTACGCAGTATTTT.

This chain connects TRBV7-6 to TRBJ2-1; 11 bases fit TRBD2. Losses at the gene ends were 0 bases for V and 1 base for J; bases not matched to a gene: 8. CDR1 is SGHVS and CDR2 is FNYEAQ in the germline V gene. The CDR3 runs 19 residues. For the CDR3, the DNA is TGTGCCAGCAGCTTAGCGTCAGGGCTAGCGGGAGGATCCTACAATGAGCAGTTCTTC. This translates into CASSLASGLAGGSYNEQFF. The whole variable domain, remainder taken from reference TRBV7-6 and TRBJ2-1, is GAGVSQSPRYKVTKRGQDVALRCDPISGHVSLYWYRQALGQGPEFLTYFNYEAQQDKSGLPNDRFSAERPEGSISTLTIQRTEQRDSAMYRCASSLASGLAGGSYNEQFFGPGTRLTVL.

The chain links TRBV7-6 to TRBJ1-6, with D unclear. This CDR3 has 14 amino acids. Per the germline V gene, CDR1 is SGHVS and CDR2 is FNYEAQ. V gave up 1 base and J gave up 7 bases, with 8 bases separating them. In nucleotides, the CDR3 is TGTGCCAGCAGCTTAGAGAGGGTAAATTCACCCCTCCACTTT. This gives the protein CASSLERVNSPLHF. Drawing the rest from reference TRBV7-6 and TRBJ1-6, the complete variable domain is GAGVSQSPRYKVTKRGQDVALRCDPISGHVSLYWYRQALGQGPEFLTYFNYEAQQDKSGLPNDRFSAERPEGSISTLTIQRTEQRDSAMYRCASSLERVNSPLHFGNGTRLTVT.

This chain connects TRBV12-1 to TRBJ2-1; the listed D gene, TRBD2, was not tested against the DNA. TRBV12-1 is marked as a pseudogene. This CDR3 is 11 amino acids long. The CDR3: CATSGRNEQFF. The CDR3 DNA reads TGTGCCACCTCCGGGAGGAATGAGCAGTTCTTC.

The chain couples TRBV18 to TRBJ1-4; 7 bases are shared with TRBD1. There are 15 residues in the CDR3. Unmatched junction bases numbered 0, after V lost 2 bases and J lost 0 bases. Germline V gene sequence: CDR1 KGHSH, CDR2 LQKENI. CDR3 DNA sequence: TGTGCCAGCTCACCAGGACAGGCAACTAATGAAAAACTGTTTTTT. Translation gives CASSPGQATNEKLFF. The complete variable domain, with remaining parts taken from reference TRBV18 and TRBJ1-4, reads NAGVMQNPRHLVRRRGQEARLRCSPMKGHSHVYWYRQLPEEGLKFMVYLQKENIIDESGMPKERFSAEFPKEGPSILRIQQVVRGDSAAYFCASSPGQATNEKLFFGSGTQLSVL.

The table lists this clone with a few counts. The chain combines TRBV3-1 (or the pseudogene TRBV3-2) with TRBJ1-1; TRBD1 matches at 7 bases. V gave up 4 bases and J gave up 4 bases; unmatched junction bases: 3. There are 13 residues in the CDR3. CDR1 LGHDT and CDR2 YNNKEL come from the germline V gene (reference sequence). The CDR3 DNA sequence: TGTGCCAGCAGCCCGAGACAGGGCACTGAAGCTTTCTTT. Its translation is CASSPRQGTEAFF.

Only one count was recorded for this clone. V is TRBV11-2 and J is TRBJ1-5, with D hard to call. This CDR3 comprises 16 residues. Germline lookup yields CDR1 SGHAT and CDR2 FQNNGV. V lost 0 bases to trimming and J lost 1 base, with 10 bases between them. CDR3 residues: CASSLDSAQSNQPQHF. The CDR3 DNA sequence: TGTGCCAGCAGCTTAGATTCCGCACAAAGCAATCAGCCCCAGCATTTT.

This sequence joins TRBV19 and TRBJ2-3; a possible D gene is TRBD1 (6 bases). The CDR3 extends over 14 amino acids. Trimming left V 5 bases short and J 3 bases short, with 12 bases between. Germline assignment: CDR1 LNHDA and CDR2 SQIVND (reference sequence). CDR3 DNA sequence: TGTGCCAGTAGTGTACAGGGTGGGACAGATACGCAGTATTTT. Protein: CASSVQGGTDTQYF.

For the CDR3, the DNA is TGTGCCAGTTCTGGGGGGGGCCCGAATAATTCACCCCTCCACTTT. Its protein is CASSGGGPNNSPLHF. The chain couples TRBV19 to TRBJ1-6, with D possibly TRBD1 on 6 matching bases. The CDR3 has 15 residues. V lost 8 bases, J lost 5 bases, and 16 bases lay in between. Per germline, CDR1 LNHDA and CDR2 SQIVND (reference sequence).

The chain employs TRBV4-2 and TRBJ2-2, with TRBD2 matching 14 bases. The CDR3 contains 19 residues. Germline values: CDR1 LGHNA, CDR2 YNFKEQ. V was pared by 4 bases and J by 0 bases, with 7 bases of the junction left unmatched. As DNA, the CDR3 is TGTGCCAGCAGCCCCGGACTAGCGGGAGGTTTTGCGAACACCGGGGAGCTGTTTTTT. It encodes CASSPGLAGGFANTGELFF.

The chain combines TRBV19 with TRBJ1-2, with 8 positions matching TRBD1. The germline CDR1 and CDR2 sequences are LNHDA and SQIVND (reference sequence). After removal of 3 bases from V and 6 bases from J, the junction contained 12 bases not matched to a gene. The CDR3 covers 16 residues. CDR3 loop: CASSMSWGRGQNGYTF. CDR3 in DNA: TGTGCCAGTAGTATGTCTTGGGGCAGGGGGCAAAATGGCTACACCTTC.

The rearrangement uses TRBV27 and TRBJ1-1; the match to TRBD1 covers 12 bases. V shed 10 bases and J 4 bases; nucleotides not matched to a gene: 10. The CDR3 covers 15 residues. CDR1 is MNHEY, CDR2 SMNVEV, per germline (reference sequence). This chain's CDR3 is CATSGTGGLGTEAFF. CDR3 coding DNA: TGTGCCACCTCCGGGACAGGGGGCCTGGGCACTGAAGCTTTCTTT.

The chain has TRBV10-1 and TRBJ2-5; 13 nucleotides match TRBD2. In germline, CDR1 is WNHNN, CDR2 SYGVQD (reference sequence). V lost 3 bases to trimming and J lost 4 bases; unmatched junction nucleotides: 2. This CDR3 comprises 15 residues. The chain's CDR3 is CASSDRTSGRETQYF. CDR3 in DNA: TGCGCCAGCAGTGATCGGACTAGCGGGAGAGAGACCCAGTACTTC.

This chain links TRBV5-6 with TRBJ2-7; TRBD1 is a possible D gene (6 bases). There are 14 residues in the CDR3. Germline CDR1 is SGHDT and CDR2 is YYEEEE. Trimming stripped 0 bases from V and 4 bases from J, with 11 bases between. This chain's CDR3 is CASSLVRRGYEQYF. CDR3 bases: TGTGCCAGCAGCTTGGTGCGCAGGGGATACGAGCAGTACTTC.

The genes are TRBV3-1 (or the pseudogene TRBV3-2) and TRBJ1-1, with D perhaps TRBD1 (6 bases). This CDR3 spans 15 amino acids. CDR1 and CDR2 from the germline V gene are LGHDT and YNNKEL (reference sequence). Trimming cost V 4 bases and J 3 bases, with 15 bases left between them. CDR3 residues: CASSRTWEGDTEAFF. The CDR3 DNA follows: TGTGCCAGCAGCCGCACATGGGAGGGGGACACTGAAGCTTTCTTT.

V usage is TRBV5-1 and J usage is TRBJ1-3; D unclear. The CDR3 has 15 residues. Trimming removed 2 bases at V and 0 bases at J, with 9 bases between. The germline gives CDR1 SGHRS, CDR2 YFSETQ. CDR3 residues: CASSLGLPSGNTIYF. In DNA, the CDR3 is TGCGCCAGCAGCTTAGGACTGCCCTCTGGAAACACCATATATTTT.

The V and J genes are TRBV3-1 (or the pseudogene TRBV3-2) and TRBJ1-2; 9 nucleotides align to TRBD1. Germline lookup yields CDR1 LGHDT and CDR2 YNNKEL (reference sequence). The CDR3 is 17 residues long. Trimming took 0 bases from V and 5 from J; bases not matched to a gene: 10. The CDR3 coding sequence is TGTGCCAGCAGCCAAGAAAACAGGGGGCGCGAGGGGTATGGCTACACCTTC. This codes for CASSQENRGREGYGYTF.

The gene calls are TRBV3-1 (or the pseudogene TRBV3-2) and TRBJ2-1; tentatively, D is TRBD1 (6 bases). This CDR3 is 12 amino acids long. Trimming took off 1 base at V and 8 bases at J, with 6 bases between the two ends. Germline lookup yields CDR1 LGHDT and CDR2 YNNKEL (reference sequence). In nucleotides, the CDR3 is TGTGCCAGCAGCCAAGCAGGGGATGAGCAGTTCTTC. As protein: CASSQAGDEQFF.

The CDR3 protein is CASSPGTGGGYGYTF. The CDR3 region has the DNA TGCGCCAGCAGCCCCGGGACAGGGGGCGGGTATGGCTACACCTTC. This chain links TRBV5-1 with TRBJ1-2; 12 bases align to TRBD1. The CDR3 has 15 amino acids. Per the germline V gene, CDR1 is SGHRS and CDR2 is YFSETQ. Losses at the gene ends were 4 bases for V and 5 bases for J; bases not matched to a gene: 6.

The genes are TRBV27 and TRBJ1-1; TRBD1 agrees at 8 bases. This CDR3 spans 14 amino acids. The junction had 4 bases not matched to a gene; V was cut back by 6 bases and J by 1 base. The germline CDR1 and CDR2 sequences are MNHEY and SMNVEV (reference sequence). The DNA for the CDR3 is TGTGCCAGCAGGCCAGACAGGGGGAACACTGAAGCTTTCTTT. Translating it yields CASRPDRGNTEAFF.

The V gene is TRBV5-5, the J gene TRBJ1-6; D is possibly TRBD1 (5 bases). Looked up from germline, CDR1 is SGHKS and CDR2 is YYEKEE (reference sequence). Trimming shortened V by 4 bases and J by 7 bases, and 12 bases separated the two germline ends. CDR3 length: 14 residues. This chain's CDR3 is CASSTTVTNSPLHF. The DNA for the CDR3 is TGTGCCAGCAGCACGACAGTCACCAATTCACCCCTCCACTTT.

The chain couples TRBV9 to TRBJ2-1; D uncertain. V lost 0 bases and J lost 0, with 10 bases in between. Germline V gene sequence: CDR1 SGDLS, CDR2 YYNGEE. This CDR3 has 16 amino acids. The DNA for the CDR3 is TGTGCCAGCAGCGTAGGAAGTTACAGCTCCTACAATGAGCAGTTCTTC. Translated: CASSVGSYSSYNEQFF.

V is TRBV11-2 and J is TRBJ1-5; no definite D call. This CDR3 contains 13 residues. V lost 3 bases and J 5 bases, leaving 8 bases between the germline ends. Germline loops: CDR1 SGHAT, CDR2 FQNNGV. The CDR3 region is CASSFQSHQPQHF. The CDR3 DNA reads TGTGCCAGCAGCTTCCAGTCCCATCAGCCCCAGCATTTT.